This TCR beta chain was documented in a study of cytomegalovirus exposure and HLA in healthy donors. Study as a whole: A preliminary data release comprised 80 million to 95 million unique TCRs obtained from HLA-typed donors. General observations from the study: Upon later analysis, TCR association rates were observed to vary by HLA locus, being highest for DRB1 and lowest for HLA-C. Most CMV-associated TCR beta chains appeared HLA-restricted in a later analysis.

Each donor was nominally healthy when sampled (though unrecorded immune exposures were likely). PCR amplification relied on 60 Vbeta primers (plus 13 Jbeta primers). Using immunoSEQ multiplex PCR, the repertoire was profiled, and TCRdb retains in-frame clones only, with some absent. The sample lists approximately 93,000 clones, less than 80% occurring once. A note on this clone: The antigen remains undetermined.

The TCR was taken from a boy aged 5 to 17 in good health and CMV-seropositive. Sequenced input: PBMCs.

CDR3 protein: CASSSTLGQGETQYF. CDR3 nucleotides: TGTGCCAGCAGCTCTACCTTGGGGCAAGGAGAGACCCAGTACTTC. The chain employs TRBV7-3 and TRBJ2-5, with D perhaps TRBD1 (5 bases). This CDR3 has 15 amino acids. The V gene's germline CDR1 is SGHTA and CDR2 FQGTGA. Trimming stripped 4 bases from V and 4 bases from J, with 16 bases between. Using reference TRBV7-3 and TRBJ2-5 for the parts outside the CDR3, the full variable domain is GAGVSQTPSNKVTEKGKYVELRCDPISGHTALYWYRQSLGQGPEFLIYFQGTGAADDSGLPNDRFFAVRPEGSVSTLKIQRTERGDSAVYLCASSSTLGQGETQYFGPGTRLLVL.